This T cell receptor beta chain comes out of a study of CD8+ T cells in alopecia areata (dated by TCRdb to 2016 to 2019). For the study in its entirety: The treated patients, all with moderate-to-severe alopecia areata, were enrolled in an open-label pilot trial of oral tofacitinib given at 5 to 10 mg twice daily. RNA came from the PAXgene miRNA kit for fixed scalp, the miRNeasy kit for PBMCs, and the RNeasy kit for mouse skin. Scalp clonality was compared across normal scalp (n=4), patchy alopecia areata scalp (n=8), and alopecia totalis/universalis scalp (n=8). In both human patients and the C3H/HeJ mouse model, the study applied high-throughput TCRbeta sequencing to look at T cell clonal expansion in alopecia areata. TCRbeta CDR3 regions were amplified by immunoSEQ multiplex PCR using 35 Vbeta forward and 13 Jbeta reverse primers. Tofacitinib-treated patients had biopsies at baseline and at 4 and 24 weeks of treatment, with a later scalp biopsy in several patients. In humans, TCRbeta sequencing was performed on scalp tissue and on sorted CD4+ and CD8+ peripheral blood T cells from healthy controls and from patients with patchy or totalis/universalis alopecia areata. Tofacitinib was administered for 6 to 18 months, and 6 months of follow-up off drug were then conducted to assess delayed response and recurrence. In treated patients, disease severity was measured using the SALT score, which gives the percentage of scalp surface area affected. The paper's findings and limits, for the study overall: Compared with normal scalp, lesional scalp, particularly in alopecia totalis/universalis, had higher clonality and more expanded CD8+ clones, which suggests antigenic drive. Because the treated cohort was small and included a single nonresponder, larger studies are needed to assess links between baseline CD8+ expansion and response. Shared TCR sequences between patients were less evident than in mice, which may be partly attributable to HLA diversity in the patient population. Unlike mouse skin, which is dominated by gammadelta T cells, normal human skin has resident alphabeta T cells that are also sequenced, and this complicates analysis of the scalp TCR repertoire. Tofacitinib significantly lowered scalp clonality and the number of expanded CD8+ clones among the top 100 scalp clones. Many expanded lesional clones persisted in scalp and blood during tofacitinib treatment, which may partly explain relapse after stopping treatment.

About this clone: The clone's antigen remains unknown. Base qualities are not recorded, but no much larger clone differs from it by a single base.

Sample treatment or condition, as interpreted from the label and publication: oral pan-JAK inhibitor, 5-10 mg twice daily. From alopecia areata patients, peripheral blood was collected along with lesional scalp punch biopsies. PBMCs were separated by density centrifugation and stained for CD3, CD4 and CD8, after which CD4+ and CD8+ T cells were sorted on a FACSAria. Libraries were constructed by the immunoSEQ multiplex PCR assay. RNA was extracted from all samples and reverse transcribed into cDNA, which served as template for TCR sequencing. First-strand cDNA was synthesized with SuperScript III using a 2:1 mix of oligo-dT and random hexamers. A synthetic immune receptor repertoire was used to assess amplification bias, and residual bias was removed computationally. In the original analysis: After raw reads were preprocessed to remove errors, the CDR3 was defined following IMGT conventions as running from the conserved cysteine to phenylalanine. Clonality was computed as 1 minus the Shannon entropy, with the entropy normalized by log2 of the number of productive unique TCRs. Whether scalp clones were CD4 or CD8 was inferred by matching scalp TCRbeta sequences against CD4 and CD8 repertoires sorted from blood. Not all clones reach the TCRdb copy of this immuneACCESS table, which keeps in-frame sequences only. Checked studies attribute under half of the gap to unresolved V genes and leave the rest unexplained. Clonal size and the V and J genes are those of that table, whereas D and trimming came from the DNA. This sample gives some 210,000 clones in total; over 60% of them show up just once. 0.95% to 1.5% of the sample goes to the ten largest clones.

The sequence came from a human donor with alopecia areata. The sequenced sample was CD4+ T cells sorted from blood, obtained around week 46, from a patient treated with tofacitinib.

The CDR3 region has the sequence CSVVGAGTGIPYEQYF. The DNA sequence follows: TGCAGCGTTGTAGGGGCCGGGACAGGGATTCCCTACGAGCAGTACTTC. The V and J genes are TRBV29-1 and TRBJ2-7; TRBD1 lines up with 9 middle nucleotides. The germline V and J ends show losses of 4 bases and 2 bases respectively, and no gene match explains 12 bases of the junction. The germline V gene sets CDR1 to SQVTM and CDR2 to ANQGSEA. The CDR3 contains 16 residues, cysteine and phenylalanine counted. Left in the record is the CDR3 DNA by itself, 48 bases read in frame from the first base.